This TCR beta chain was recorded in a study of blood T cell repertoires in COVID-19. About the research overall: Some COVID-19 samples were acute and others convalescent; all came from the United States, Italy and Spain. T cells, B-cell-depleted T cells, or PBMCs supplied cDNA or gDNA.

Only in-frame clones appear in the TCRdb table, and some are missing; sequencing was by immunoSEQ multiplex PCR. The table includes around 42,000 clones, around 80% detected once. The source material was peripheral blood. The TCR sequence derives from an elderly man with active or convalescent COVID-19.

In DNA, the CDR3 is TGTGCCAGCAGGCCGGGACCGGGGGCCTACGAGCAGTACTTC. This encodes CASRPGPGAYEQYF. The chain has TRBV6-5 and TRBJ2-7; D is perhaps TRBD2 (6 bases). The V gene lost 6 bases and the J gene lost 2 bases, with 14 bases spanning the gap. The length of the CDR3 is 14 residues. Germline assignment: CDR1 MNHEY and CDR2 SVGAGI.